Listed here are 24 T cell receptor beta chains from one sample, sequenced in a study of beta chain features in type 1 diabetes. These receptors' targets are unknown. Investigators reverse transcribed all isolated RNA, so they sequenced expressed TCRB transcripts. TCRdb's table, derived via immunoSEQ multiplex PCR, lists solely in-frame clones and lacks some. The table shows roughly 260,000 clones, with 11% occurring only once. Study findings and constraints: TCRB CDR3 length was moderately but significantly reduced in all four CD4+ subsets of Type 1 diabetes patients.

Input material: naive CD4+ T cells from blood. These receptors all come from a man younger than 45 with type 1 diabetes.

V usage is TRBV29-1 and J usage is TRBJ2-5, with TRBD2 identical over 7 bases. The CDR3 totals 14 residues. After removal of 8 bases from V and 3 bases from J, the junction contained 12 bases not matched to a gene. Germline V gene sequence: CDR1 SQVTM, CDR2 ANQGSEA. The CDR3 region is CSLTLFGREETQYF. The CDR3 DNA follows: TGCAGCCTTACCCTTTTTGGGAGGGAAGAGACCCAGTACTTC.

The chain uses TRBV7-9 and TRBJ1-4; 10 bases match TRBD1. Per the germline V gene, CDR1 is SEHNR and CDR2 is FQNEAQ (reference sequence). The CDR3 extends over 15 amino acids. The V gene end was trimmed by 5 bases and the J gene end by 5 bases; junction bases not matched to a gene: 5. The CDR3 coding sequence is TGTGCCAGCAGCCCACAGGACAGGGGGAATGAAAAACTGTTTTTT. It is translated as CASSPQDRGNEKLFF.

The rearrangement links TRBV11-2 to TRBJ2-3, with no clear D. Germline assignment: CDR1 SGHAT and CDR2 FQNNGV. The V and J ends lost 4 bases and 5 bases respectively, with 7 bases between them. There are 12 residues in the CDR3. The DNA of the CDR3 is TGTGCCAGCAGCTCTTCCGGAGATACGCAGTATTTT. Its protein product is CASSSSGDTQYF.

This clone appeared a few times. The chain uses TRBV10-3 and TRBJ2-7, with D maybe TRBD2 (5 bases). From germline, CDR1 is ENHRY and CDR2 SYGVKD. V lost 6 bases and J 3 bases, leaving 24 bases between the germline ends. The CDR3 covers 17 residues. This CDR3 is CAISDKRGRQKVYEQYF. DNA for the CDR3: TGTGCCATCAGCGATAAACGGGGTAGGCAGAAAGTCTACGAGCAGTACTTC.

This clone was observed a handful of times. This chain joins TRBV30 and TRBJ1-5; D perhaps matches TRBD1 (6 bases). The CDR3 is made up of 12 amino acids. Trimming cost V 2 bases and J 7 bases, with 9 bases left between them. CDR1 GTSNPN and CDR2 SVGIG come from the germline V gene (reference sequence). CDR3 DNA: TGTGCCTGGAGTACAGGGAACCAGCCCCAGCATTTT. It yields the protein CAWSTGNQPQHF.

This clone was seen a handful of times. CDR3 loop: CSVDWDNGGYTF. CDR3 coding DNA: TGCAGCGTTGACTGGGACAATGGGGGCTACACCTTC. The rearrangement joins TRBV29-1 to TRBJ1-2; a weak D match, TRBD1 (6 bases). V was clipped by 3 bases and J by 8 bases, with 13 bases between them. The CDR3 has 12 residues. CDR1 and CDR2 (germline): SQVTM, ANQGSEA.

This clone was seen a few times. The J gene is TRBJ1-2, the V gene TRBV6-5; 8 bases align to TRBD1. CDR1 is MNHEY and CDR2 is SVGAGI in the germline V gene. This CDR3 contains 13 residues. Trimming cost V 7 bases and J 9 bases; bases outside gene matches: 10. The CDR3 DNA reads as TGTGCCAGCATTGCAGACAGGGGTCGAAGCTACACCTTC. Residues: CASIADRGRSYTF.

In this sample, this clone turned up a few times. The rearrangement links TRBV7-9 to TRBJ2-3; tentatively, D is TRBD2 (5 bases). Per germline, CDR1 SEHNR and CDR2 FQNEAQ (reference sequence). Trimming stripped 6 bases from V and 1 base from J, with 17 bases between. CDR3 length equals 16 residues. CDR3: CASSPAGGYGTDTQYF. The CDR3 DNA follows: TGTGCCAGCAGTCCTGCCGGCGGGTACGGCACAGATACGCAGTATTTT.

The CDR3 sequence: CASSPRDTSSNQPQHF. The DNA of the CDR3 is TGTGCCAGCAGCCCCCGGGACACCTCTAGCAATCAGCCCCAGCATTTT. The chain recombines TRBV7-2 with TRBJ1-5; tentatively, D is TRBD1 (6 bases). This CDR3 comprises 16 residues. V was pared by 5 bases and J by 0 bases, with 14 bases between. Germline loops: CDR1 SGHTA, CDR2 FQGNSA.

The CDR3 spells CASTSQGAGSPLHF. The CDR3 DNA follows: TGTGCCAGCACGTCGCAGGGGGCCGGATCACCCCTCCACTTT. This chain uses TRBV6-5 with TRBJ1-6; 8 nucleotides match TRBD1. The germline CDR1 and CDR2 sequences are MNHEY and SVGAGI. V gave up 7 bases and J gave up 10 bases; unmatched junction bases: 9. The CDR3 is made up of 14 amino acids.

The chain recombines TRBV29-1 with TRBJ1-2, with 9 bases identical to TRBD1. Germline CDR1 and CDR2: SQVTM and ANQGSEA. The CDR3 totals 13 residues. With V trimmed by 5 bases and J by 5 bases, 6 bases remained unmatched. CDR3 sequence (DNA): TGCAGCGTTACCACAGGGGGCGGGTATGGCTACACCTTC. The encoded protein is CSVTTGGGYGYTF.

The chain couples TRBV7-9 to TRBJ2-7; a weak D match, TRBD1 (5 bases). The CDR3 consists of 14 residues. V gave up 3 bases and J gave up 5 bases, with 14 bases separating them. The V gene's germline CDR1 is SEHNR and CDR2 FQNEAQ (reference sequence). The CDR3 DNA reads as TGTGCCAGCAGCTTGTACCCCAGGGTCCACGAGCAGTACTTC. Protein: CASSLYPRVHEQYF. The full variable domain, its missing parts supplied by reference TRBV7-9 and TRBJ2-7, is DTGVSQNPRHKITKRGQNVTFRCDPISEHNRLYWYRQTLGQGPEFLTYFQNEAQLEKSRLLSDRFSAERPKGSFSTLEIQRTEQGDSAMYLCASSLYPRVHEQYFGPGTRLTVT.

This clone turned up a few times. V and J are TRBV2 and TRBJ1-3; D ambiguous. Between the trimmed V and J ends, which lost 7 bases and 2 bases, there was a span of 9 bases. Germline loops: CDR1 SNHLY, CDR2 FYNNEI. The CDR3 has 13 residues. This CDR3 is CASNPGTGNTIYF. The CDR3, as DNA: TGTGCCAGCAACCCGGGTACTGGAAACACCATATATTTT.

This clone was found a few times. This chain joins TRBV5-1 and TRBJ2-5; maybe TRBD1 (5 bases). Germline V lookup: CDR1 SGHRS, CDR2 YFSETQ. The CDR3 spans 16 residues. V lost 4 bases and J lost 2, with 18 bases in between. CDR3 in DNA: TGCGCCAGCAGCCCGGGCTGGGCCCCAGGGCAAGAGACCCAGTACTTC. Translating gives CASSPGWAPGQETQYF.

This chain links TRBV11-1 with TRBJ1-2, with 8 bases fitting TRBD1. J gave up 8 bases and V 5 bases, and 7 bases lay outside the gene matches. This CDR3 is built from 13 residues. Germline V CDR1 and CDR2: SGHAT, FQDESV (reference sequence). The CDR3 nucleotides are TGTGCCAGCAGCCGAGACAGGGGAGGCGGCTACACCTTC. It specifies CASSRDRGGGYTF.

As concerns this clone: Other nucleotide sequences in the sample specify the same CDR3. This chain joins TRBV29-1 and TRBJ2-3; 8 bases are a match to TRBD2. Trimming took 6 bases from V and 0 from J; bases not matched to a gene: 5. CDR3 size: 14 residues. The germline gives CDR1 SQVTM, CDR2 ANQGSEA. The CDR3, as DNA: TGCAGCGTCGGGGGGGGAGCTAGCACAGATACGCAGTATTTT. Amino acids: CSVGGGASTDTQYF.

In its sample, this clone was seen a few times. V and J are TRBV7-9 and TRBJ1-2, with D hard to call. V was trimmed by 1 base and J by 4 bases, leaving 4 bases between them. This CDR3 comprises 12 residues. Germline values: CDR1 SEHNR, CDR2 FQNEAQ (reference sequence). The CDR3 reads CASSLDSYGYTF. As DNA, the CDR3 is TGTGCCAGCAGCTTAGACAGCTATGGCTACACCTTC.

This clone showed up just a few times. The rearrangement uses TRBV7-9 and TRBJ2-7; D possibly corresponds to TRBD1 (6 bases). There are 12 residues in the CDR3. Trimming took 1 base from V and 12 from J, leaving 13 bases between them. Germline values: CDR1 SEHNR, CDR2 FQNEAQ (reference sequence). The CDR3 DNA is TGTGCCAGCAGCTTAGACCACAGGGTGCGGTACTTC. Protein sequence: CASSLDHRVRYF.

This clone was counted a few times. J is TRBJ1-1 and V is TRBV7-2; 7 bases are shared with TRBD1. Germline V CDR1 and CDR2: SGHTA, FQGNSA. The CDR3 has 14 amino acids. With 2 bases clipped from V and 4 bases from J, the junction kept 4 bases outside the gene matches. CDR3 sequence reads: CASSLSQGGTEAFF. The CDR3 DNA follows: TGTGCCAGCAGCTTAAGTCAGGGGGGCACTGAAGCTTTCTTT.

The chain has TRBV18 and TRBJ2-1; a possible D gene is TRBD2 (5 bases). CDR1 and CDR2 from the germline V gene are KGHSH and LQKENI. The CDR3 loop spans 14 amino acids. Trimming took off 4 bases at V and 7 bases at J, with 14 bases between the two ends. This chain's CDR3 is CASSLQRVSNEQFF. CDR3 nucleotides: TGTGCCAGCTCACTTCAGAGGGTTTCAAATGAGCAGTTCTTC. The complete variable domain, with remaining parts taken from reference TRBV18 and TRBJ2-1, reads NAGVMQNPRHLVRRRGQEARLRCSPMKGHSHVYWYRQLPEEGLKFMVYLQKENIIDESGMPKERFSAEFPKEGPSILRIQQVVRGDSAAYFCASSLQRVSNEQFFGPGTRLTVL.

The chain uses TRBV11-1 and TRBJ1-1, with 7 bases lining up with TRBD1. CDR1 SGHAT and CDR2 FQDESV come from the germline V gene (reference sequence). With V trimmed by 5 bases and J by 12 bases, 12 bases remained unmatched. The CDR3 has 13 residues. Here the CDR3 reads CASSNTPGTASFF. In DNA form, the CDR3 reads TGTGCCAGCAGCAACACCCCCGGGACAGCTTCTTTCTTT.

The sample holds a few counts of this clone. The CDR3 spells CASSGGAQETQYF. The CDR3 region has the DNA TGTGCCAGCAGTGGGGGGGCCCAAGAGACCCAGTACTTC. V and J are TRBV7-3 and TRBJ2-5; D is possibly TRBD2 (7 bases). V lost 6 bases and J lost 1, with 9 bases in between. The CDR3 covers 13 residues. Germline CDR1 SGHTA, CDR2 FQGTGA.

This clone was observed a few times. The V call is TRBV14, the J call TRBJ2-7; possibly TRBD2 for D (6 bases). CDR3 length: 16 amino acids. V gave up 3 bases and J gave up 7 bases, with 22 bases separating them. CDR1 and CDR2 from the germline V gene are SGHDN and FVKESK. CDR3 coding DNA: TGTGCCAGCAGCCAGTCCCCGGGGGTGGCTGTGAGGGAGCAGTACTTC. Encoded protein: CASSQSPGVAVREQYF.

The genes are TRBV6-6 and TRBJ2-3; D unclear. The CDR3 contains 13 residues. V lost 0 bases, J lost 2 bases, and 3 bases lay in between. CDR1 and CDR2 (germline): MNHNY, SVGAGI (reference sequence). The DNA of the CDR3 is TGTGCCAGCAGTTACTCCTACACAGATACGCAGTATTTT. This codes for CASSYSYTDTQYF.